This TCR beta chain was recorded in a study of control samples from healthy donors and cancer patients. After removal of 5 bases from V and 7 bases from J, the junction contained 6 bases not matched to a gene. Germline-derived CDR1 and CDR2 are GTSNPN and SVGIG (reference sequence). This CDR3 is built from 14 residues. Produced via immunoSEQ multiplex PCR; TCRdb's table is partial and in-frame only. Here the sample spans around 120,000 clones, over 85% being singletons. The sequenced material came from blood. This receptor was identified in a man aged 25-40 years in good health. The chain is built from TRBV30 and TRBJ1-6; TRBD1 matches at 9 bases. The DNA of the CDR3 is TGTGCCTGGCAAACCGGGACAGGGAATTCACCCCTCCACTTT. This sequence encodes CAWQTGTGNSPLHF.